The 30 T cell receptor beta chains below all came from one sample that was sequenced in a study of identical twins. TCRdb reprocessed the 5' RACE reads via MiXCR and lists one record per CDR3 protein. The profile shows hundreds of thousands of distinct CDR3 sequences, 6% to 6.5% of them singletons. Input material: naive T cells sorted from blood. The receptors originated from a man between 18 and 35 years old in good health.

A few counts support this clonotype. The chain recombines TRBV6-5 with TRBJ2-3, with TRBD1 identical over 7 bases. Germline CDR1 reads MNHEY; CDR2 reads SVGAGI. The CDR3 is 15 residues long. V lost 6 bases to trimming and J lost 6 bases; unmatched junction nucleotides: 12. In DNA form, the CDR3 reads TGTGCCAGCAGATCCTCGACAGGGTTTCTCGATACGCAGTATTTT. Its translation is CASRSSTGFLDTQYF.

This clonotype was recorded a few times. V is TRBV12-3 or TRBV12-4 and J is TRBJ1-1; weak D call: TRBD1 (5 bases). Trimming stripped 8 bases from V and 3 bases from J, with 13 bases between. The CDR3 spans 13 residues. The CDR3 nucleotides are TGTGCCAGCTTGGATGCAGGGTACACTGAAGCTTTCTTT. It yields the protein CASLDAGYTEAFF.

A few counts support this clonotype. V gene TRBV3-1 combines with J gene TRBJ2-5; D is perhaps TRBD1 or TRBD2 (5 bases each). Germline V gene data show CDR1 as LGHDT and CDR2 as YNNKEL (reference sequence). The length of the CDR3 is 14 residues. The ends were cut back, 0 bases at V and 2 bases at J, with 7 bases in the middle. The CDR3 DNA sequence: TGTGCCAGCAGCCAAGAGGGACCGCAAGAGACCCAGTACTTC. Its translation is CASSQEGPQETQYF.

This clonotype was counted between two and nine times. J is TRBJ2-3 and V is TRBV18, with 8 nucleotides matching TRBD1. Trimming took 3 bases from V and 2 from J; bases not matched to a gene: 4. CDR1 is KGHSH and CDR2 is LQKENI in the germline V gene. The CDR3 extends over 15 amino acids. For the CDR3, the DNA is TGTGCCAGCTCACCTCCGGGACAGGTCACAGATACGCAGTATTTT. Its translation: CASSPPGQVTDTQYF.

This clonotype occurred many times. This chain links TRBV5-6 with TRBJ2-2, with unresolved D. The length of the CDR3 is 16 residues. V was shortened by 4 bases and J by 6 bases, with 19 bases between the two germline ends. Germline assignment: CDR1 SGHDT and CDR2 YYEEEE. The CDR3 spells CASSPPLGRIAGELFF. The CDR3 coding sequence is TGTGCCAGCAGCCCCCCCCTGGGTAGGATCGCCGGGGAGCTGTTTTTT. The entire variable domain, with the rest obtained from reference TRBV5-6 and TRBJ2-2, is as follows: DAGVTQSPTHLIKTRGQQVTLRCSPKSGHDTVSWYQQALGQGPQFIFQYYEEEERQRGNFPDRFSGHQFPNYSSELNVNALLLGDSALYLCASSPPLGRIAGELFFGEGSRLTVL.

Here the CDR3 DNA reads TGTGCCAGCAGTTACGGACTAGCGGGAAAAAATCACGGGGAGCTGTTTTTT. Its protein is CASSYGLAGKNHGELFF. The chain uses TRBV6-2 or TRBV6-3 and TRBJ2-2, with 12 bases that match TRBD2. Trimming cost V 2 bases and J 7 bases; bases outside gene matches: 8. CDR1 is MNHEY, CDR2 SVGEGT, per germline. This CDR3 contains 17 residues.

This clonotype was detected many times. The chain is built from TRBV20-1 and TRBJ2-7; the D gene is possibly TRBD2 (7 bases). The length of the CDR3 is 15 residues. V was clipped by 4 bases and J by 4 bases, with 20 bases between them. Germline values: CDR1 DFQATT, CDR2 SNEGSKA (reference sequence). The CDR3 loop is CSAMSCHREGYEQYV. The CDR3 bases are TGCAGTGCTATGTCCTGTCACAGGGAGGGATACGAGCAGTACGTC.

This clonotype was counted ten times or more. This sequence joins TRBV20-1 and TRBJ2-1; 10 bases are a match to TRBD2. The length of the CDR3 is 15 residues. V gave up 6 bases and J gave up 6 bases; unmatched junction bases: 11. CDR1 and CDR2 from the germline V gene are DFQATT and SNEGSKA (reference sequence). The CDR3 region is CSAAAPGLASNEQFF. In DNA form, the CDR3 reads TGCAGTGCGGCAGCACCGGGACTAGCGAGCAATGAGCAGTTCTTC.

The J gene is TRBJ2-3, the V gene TRBV5-5, with D uncertain. The CDR3 has 16 residues. Germline V gene data show CDR1 as SGHKS and CDR2 as YYEKEE (reference sequence). V was cut by 0 bases and J by 6 bases, with 17 bases left in between. Here the CDR3 reads CASSLASVVMGDTQYF. The CDR3 DNA reads TGTGCCAGCAGCTTGGCCAGCGTGGTAATGGGTGATACGCAGTATTTT.

The sample holds a few counts of this clonotype. This CDR3 is CASSQGPGQPQHF. The CDR3 DNA sequence: TGTGCCAGCAGCCAAGGGCCCGGTCAGCCCCAGCATTTT. This rearrangement joins TRBV3-1 to TRBJ1-5; the D is unclear. Germline V CDR1 and CDR2: LGHDT, YNNKEL (reference sequence). CDR3 size: 13 residues. Trimming took 1 base from V and 6 from J, leaving 7 bases between them.

This clonotype was counted at least ten times. The chain uses TRBV12-3 or TRBV12-4 and TRBJ1-1; no firm D call. Trimming cost V 4 bases and J 3 bases, with 27 bases left between them. CDR3 length equals 19 residues. The CDR3 DNA reads as TGTGCCAGCAGTTCCTGCTACACAGTCCGGAAACATGAGGACACTGAAGCTTTCTTT. Amino acids: CASSSCYTVRKHEDTEAFF.

V and J are TRBV20-1 and TRBJ2-7; D call uncertain. Germline V gene data show CDR1 as DFQATT and CDR2 as SNEGSKA (reference sequence). The CDR3 runs 12 residues. V lost 4 bases, J lost 5 bases, and 12 bases lay in between. The CDR3 nucleotides are TGCAGTGCTATCGCCTCTAGAGACGAGCAGTACTTC. It translates to CSAIASRDEQYF.

This clonotype was seen more than once but under ten times. The chain has TRBV20-1 and TRBJ2-7; the D gene is possibly TRBD1 (5 bases). V was trimmed by 3 bases and J by 2 bases, leaving 17 bases between them. Looked up from germline, CDR1 is DFQATT and CDR2 is SNEGSKA (reference sequence). The CDR3 contains 15 residues. The CDR3 coding sequence is TGCAGTGCTAGCCCTATAGGGGTCGCGGCCTACGAGCAGTACGTC. It yields the protein CSASPIGVAAYEQYV.

This clonotype was seen a handful of times. The CDR3: CASGGSRDRGTDTQYF. CDR3 in DNA: TGTGCCAGCGGGGGCAGCCGGGACAGGGGCACAGATACGCAGTATTTT. This chain joins TRBV12-3 or TRBV12-4 and TRBJ2-3, with 9 positions matching TRBD1. V was pared by 8 bases and J by 1 base, with 10 bases of the junction left unmatched. This CDR3 contains 16 residues.

This clonotype was detected only a few times. The V gene is TRBV5-1, the J gene TRBJ2-7; 7 nucleotides align to TRBD2. Germline V gene data show CDR1 as SGHRS and CDR2 as YFSETQ. The CDR3 has 17 amino acids. With 4 bases clipped from V and 7 bases from J, the junction kept 20 bases outside the gene matches. CDR3 amino acids: CASSPGLSGAATGEQYF. CDR3 sequence (DNA): TGCGCCAGCAGCCCCGGACTAAGCGGGGCTGCCACGGGAGAGCAGTACTTC.

This clonotype has a count of ten or more. V gene TRBV6-5 combines with J gene TRBJ2-1; D may be TRBD2 (6 bases). Trimming cost V 2 bases and J 5 bases, with 13 bases left between them. CDR1 and CDR2 from the germline V gene are MNHEY and SVGAGI. CDR3 length: 15 amino acids. CDR3 region: CASSYGGSADNEQFF. The CDR3 DNA reads TGTGCCAGCAGTTACGGAGGGAGTGCGGACAATGAGCAGTTCTTC.

This clonotype has more than one count but fewer than ten. This sequence joins TRBV28 and TRBJ1-5; D gene uncertain. The germline CDR1 and CDR2 sequences are MDHEN and SYDVKM. Trimming removed 6 bases at V and 3 bases at J, with 15 bases between. This CDR3 contains 15 residues. The CDR3 nucleotides are TGTGCCAGCAGCTTGGGCCGGGCGGCCAATCAGCCCCAGCATTTT. It codes for CASSLGRAANQPQHF.

The chain carries TRBV24-1 and TRBJ1-5; no clear D. Germline V gene data show CDR1 as KGHDR and CDR2 as SFDVKD. V was trimmed by 3 bases and J by 5 bases, leaving 7 bases between them. CDR3 size: 13 residues. The CDR3 region is CATSDRRDQPQHF. The CDR3, as DNA: TGTGCCACCAGTGATCGACGGGATCAGCCCCAGCATTTT.

The chain uses TRBV29-1 and TRBJ2-1; D is tentatively TRBD1 or TRBD2 (5 bases each). CDR3 length: 22 amino acids. Per germline, CDR1 SQVTM and CDR2 ANQGSEA. The V end lost 0 bases, the J end lost 5 bases, and 35 bases lay between the germline ends. CDR3: CSVEDQGEGSGTKARRNNEQFF. CDR3 coding DNA: TGCAGCGTTGAAGATCAGGGAGAGGGCTCGGGTACTAAAGCACGCAGAAACAATGAGCAGTTCTTC.

As for this clonotype: Given a much more abundant clone one base away, this may be a read error. The chain employs TRBV10-3 and TRBJ2-5; TRBD1 matches 9 bases. Germline V lookup: CDR1 ENHRY, CDR2 SYGVKD. This CDR3 has 13 residues. CDR3 protein: CAISMDRGETRYF. Written as DNA, the CDR3 is TGTGCCATCAGTATGGACAGGGGAGAGACCCGGTACTTC.

This clonotype was detected many times. CDR3 protein: CASSFRDRERTGELFF. The CDR3 bases are TGCGCCAGCAGCTTCCGGGACAGGGAACGGACCGGGGAGCTGTTTTTT. The gene calls are TRBV5-1 and TRBJ2-2; TRBD1 matches at 9 bases. The CDR3 loop spans 16 amino acids. After removal of 2 bases from V and 5 bases from J, the junction contained 7 bases not matched to a gene. The V gene's germline CDR1 is SGHRS and CDR2 YFSETQ.

The chain is built from TRBV19 and TRBJ1-1, with 8 bases lining up with TRBD1. Germline loops: CDR1 LNHDA, CDR2 SQIVND (reference sequence). The length of the CDR3 is 13 residues. Unmatched junction bases numbered 5, after V lost 5 bases and J lost 6 bases. The CDR3 nucleotides are TGTGCCAGTAGTTGGACAGGGCGCCCTGAAGCTTTCTTT. Residues: CASSWTGRPEAFF.

This clonotype appeared many times. V usage is TRBV6-2 or TRBV6-3 and J usage is TRBJ2-1, with 9 positions matching TRBD1. This CDR3 is built from 14 residues. With 6 bases clipped from V and 6 bases from J, the junction kept 6 bases outside the gene matches. Germline CDR1 is MNHEY and CDR2 is SVGEGT. This CDR3 reads CASRRQGVANEQFF. Here the CDR3 DNA reads TGTGCCAGCAGAAGACAGGGGGTGGCCAATGAGCAGTTCTTC.

This clonotype was recorded at least ten times. This sequence joins TRBV5-1 and TRBJ1-2; D is undetermined. The germline CDR1 and CDR2 sequences are SGHRS and YFSETQ. The CDR3 contains 11 residues. V lost 2 bases and J lost 7, with 6 bases in between. This CDR3 reads CASSFSGGYTF. CDR3 bases: TGCGCCAGCAGCTTTTCCGGTGGCTACACCTTC.

This clonotype appeared many times. The V gene is TRBV29-1, the J gene TRBJ2-7, with D tentatively TRBD1 (5 bases). The germline CDR1 and CDR2 sequences are SQVTM and ANQGSEA. The length of the CDR3 is 11 residues. V shed 7 bases and J shed 3 bases, with 10 bases lying between them. The CDR3 DNA sequence: TGCAGCGCCCAAAGGGGCTACGAGCAGTACGTC. Translating gives CSAQRGYEQYV.

This rearrangement joins TRBV30 to TRBJ2-7; 10 bases align to TRBD2. V dropped 3 bases and J dropped 2; count of bases not matched to a gene: 1. There are 13 residues in the CDR3. The germline V gene has CDR1 GTSNPN and CDR2 SVGIG (reference sequence). The CDR3 bases are TGTGCCTGGAGACTAGCGGGACCCTACGAGCAGTACTTC. Amino acids: CAWRLAGPYEQYF.

This clonotype was counted a few times. The chain carries TRBV20-1 and TRBJ2-1, with 12 bases identical to TRBD2. CDR3 length: 15 amino acids. From germline, CDR1 is DFQATT and CDR2 SNEGSKA (reference sequence). Trimming cost V 5 bases and J 7 bases; bases outside gene matches: 9. As DNA, the CDR3 is TGCAGTGCTTATTCCGGGACTAGCGGGTTGAATGAGCAGTTCTTC. Translation gives CSAYSGTSGLNEQFF.

This clonotype has a handful of counts. The genes are TRBV4-1 and TRBJ2-4; perhaps TRBD1 as D (5 bases). This CDR3 has 16 amino acids. Germline V gene lookup returns CDR1 MGHRA and CDR2 YSYEKL. V dropped 0 bases and J dropped 8 bases, with 17 bases sitting between them. DNA of the CDR3: TGCGCCAGCAGCCAAGAAGACAGACGAGGAGTCGACATTCAGTACTTC. Amino acids: CASSQEDRRGVDIQYF.

In this sample, this clonotype turned up many times. This chain uses TRBV12-3 or TRBV12-4 with TRBJ2-3; 12 positions agree with TRBD2. This CDR3 has 17 amino acids. The ends lost 6 bases at V and 3 bases at J; junction bases unmatched: 10. CDR3 bases: TGTGCCAGCAGCCCTGGCCTCGGACTAGCGGGGACAGATACGCAGTATTTT. This sequence encodes CASSPGLGLAGTDTQYF.

With regard to this clonotype: A clone one base away is much larger, so this may be a read error. No conserved phenylalanine or tryptophan is present at the end of the CDR3, so a read error is the likely explanation. This chain links TRBV20-1 with TRBJ2-1; 8 nucleotides align to TRBD2. CDR3 size: 14 residues. V gave up 3 bases and J gave up 3 bases; unmatched junction bases: 4. Per germline, CDR1 DFQATT and CDR2 SNEGSKA (reference sequence). The CDR3 nucleotides are TGCAGTGCTAGCGGGAGGGCCGGCTACAATGAGCAGTTCTCC. Its translation: CSASGRAGYNEQFS.